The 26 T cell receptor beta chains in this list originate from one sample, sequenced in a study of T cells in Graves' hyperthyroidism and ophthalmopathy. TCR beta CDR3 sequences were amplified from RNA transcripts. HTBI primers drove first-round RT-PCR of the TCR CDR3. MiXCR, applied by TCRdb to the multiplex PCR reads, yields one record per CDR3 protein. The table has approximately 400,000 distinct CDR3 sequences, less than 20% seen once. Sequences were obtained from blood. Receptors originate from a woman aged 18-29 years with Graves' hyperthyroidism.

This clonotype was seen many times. This CDR3 reads CASSSTGLDMDEQFF. The CDR3 DNA reads as TGTGCCAGCAGCTCCACGGGACTAGATATGGATGAGCAGTTCTTC. The rearrangement uses TRBV9 and TRBJ2-1; TRBD2 matches at 8 bases. This CDR3 comprises 15 residues. J gave up 8 bases and V 4 bases, and 11 bases lay outside the gene matches. Germline values: CDR1 SGDLS, CDR2 YYNGEE.

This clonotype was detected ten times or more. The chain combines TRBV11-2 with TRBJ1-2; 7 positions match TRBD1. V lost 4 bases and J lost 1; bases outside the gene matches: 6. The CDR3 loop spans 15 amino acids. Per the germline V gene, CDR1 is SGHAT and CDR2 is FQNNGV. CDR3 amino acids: CASSYTGAINYGYTF. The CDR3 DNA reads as TGTGCCAGCAGCTACACAGGGGCCATTAACTATGGCTACACCTTC.

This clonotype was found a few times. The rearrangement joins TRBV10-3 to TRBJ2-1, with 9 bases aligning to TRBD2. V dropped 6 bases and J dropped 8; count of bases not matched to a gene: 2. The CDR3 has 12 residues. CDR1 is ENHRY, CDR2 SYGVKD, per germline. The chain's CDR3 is CAIRGGGDEQFF. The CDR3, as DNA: TGTGCCATCAGAGGCGGGGGGGATGAGCAGTTCTTC.

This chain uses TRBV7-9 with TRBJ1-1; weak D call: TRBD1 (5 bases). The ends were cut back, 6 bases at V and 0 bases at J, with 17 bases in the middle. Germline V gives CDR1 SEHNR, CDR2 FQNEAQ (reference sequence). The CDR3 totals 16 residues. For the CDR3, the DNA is TGTGCCAGCAGTTTCGACAAGGGGAACATGAACACTGAAGCTTTCTTT. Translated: CASSFDKGNMNTEAFF.

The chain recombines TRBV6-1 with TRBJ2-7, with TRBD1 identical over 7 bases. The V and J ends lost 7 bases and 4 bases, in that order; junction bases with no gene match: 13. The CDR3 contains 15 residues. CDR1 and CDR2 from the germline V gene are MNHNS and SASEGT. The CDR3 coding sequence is TGTGCCAGCACCCCAGATGGGGCAGGGGGTTACGAGCAGTACTTC. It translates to CASTPDGAGGYEQYF.

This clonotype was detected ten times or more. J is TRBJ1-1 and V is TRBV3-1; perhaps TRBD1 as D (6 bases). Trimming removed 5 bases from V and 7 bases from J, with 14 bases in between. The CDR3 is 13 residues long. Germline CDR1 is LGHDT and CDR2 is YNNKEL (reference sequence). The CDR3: CASSKSYRVEAFF. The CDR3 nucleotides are TGTGCCAGCAGCAAAAGCTACAGGGTTGAAGCTTTCTTT.

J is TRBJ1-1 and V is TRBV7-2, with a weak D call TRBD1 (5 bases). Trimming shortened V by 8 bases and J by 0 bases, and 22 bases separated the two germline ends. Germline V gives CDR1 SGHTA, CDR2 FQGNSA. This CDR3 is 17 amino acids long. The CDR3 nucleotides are TGTGCCAGCGCTTCCCACGCGGGGGGGTACATGAACACTGAAGCTTTCTTT. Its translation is CASASHAGGYMNTEAFF.

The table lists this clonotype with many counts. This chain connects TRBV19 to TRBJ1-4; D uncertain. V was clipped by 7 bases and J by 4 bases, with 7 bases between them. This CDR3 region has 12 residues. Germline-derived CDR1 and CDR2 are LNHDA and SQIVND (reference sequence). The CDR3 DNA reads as TGTGCCAGTATTGGAGATAATGAAAAACTGTTTTTT. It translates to CASIGDNEKLFF.

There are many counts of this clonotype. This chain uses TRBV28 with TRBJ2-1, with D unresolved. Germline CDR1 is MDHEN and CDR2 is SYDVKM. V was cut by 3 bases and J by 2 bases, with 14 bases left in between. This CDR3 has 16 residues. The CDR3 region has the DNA TGTGCCAGCAGTTTTTCGGCCGATCCAACCTACAATGAGCAGTTCTTC. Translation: CASSFSADPTYNEQFF. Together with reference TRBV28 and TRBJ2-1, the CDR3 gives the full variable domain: DVKVTQSSRYLVKRTGEKVFLECVQDMDHENMFWYRQDPGLGLRLIYFSYDVKMKEKGDIPEGYSVSREKKERFSLILESASTNQTSMYLCASSFSADPTYNEQFFGPGTRLTVL.

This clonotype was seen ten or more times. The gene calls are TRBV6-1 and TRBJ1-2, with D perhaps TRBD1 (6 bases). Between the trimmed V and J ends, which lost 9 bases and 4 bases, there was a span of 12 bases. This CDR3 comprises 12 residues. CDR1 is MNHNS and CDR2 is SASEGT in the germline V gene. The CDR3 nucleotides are TGTGCCAGTGAGAACAGGGTCTATGGCTACACCTTC. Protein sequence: CASENRVYGYTF.

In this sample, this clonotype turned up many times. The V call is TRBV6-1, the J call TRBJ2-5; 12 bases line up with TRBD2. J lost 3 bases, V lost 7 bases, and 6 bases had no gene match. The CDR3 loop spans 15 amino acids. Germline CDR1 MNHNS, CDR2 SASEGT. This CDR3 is CASISGLAGKETQYF. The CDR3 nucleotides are TGTGCCAGCATTTCGGGACTAGCGGGTAAAGAGACCCAGTACTTC.

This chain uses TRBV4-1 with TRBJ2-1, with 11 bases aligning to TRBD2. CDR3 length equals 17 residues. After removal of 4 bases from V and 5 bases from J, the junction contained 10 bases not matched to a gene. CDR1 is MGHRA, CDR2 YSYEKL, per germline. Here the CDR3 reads CASSRPSGRRGDNEQFF. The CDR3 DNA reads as TGCGCCAGCAGCCGCCCTAGCGGGAGGCGGGGGGACAATGAGCAGTTCTTC.

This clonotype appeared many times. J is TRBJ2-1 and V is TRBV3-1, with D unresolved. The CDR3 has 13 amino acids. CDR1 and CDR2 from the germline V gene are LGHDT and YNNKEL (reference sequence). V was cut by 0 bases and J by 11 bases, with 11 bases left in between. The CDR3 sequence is CASSQDDRTKQFF. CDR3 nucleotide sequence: TGTGCCAGCAGCCAAGATGATAGAACGAAGCAGTTCTTC.

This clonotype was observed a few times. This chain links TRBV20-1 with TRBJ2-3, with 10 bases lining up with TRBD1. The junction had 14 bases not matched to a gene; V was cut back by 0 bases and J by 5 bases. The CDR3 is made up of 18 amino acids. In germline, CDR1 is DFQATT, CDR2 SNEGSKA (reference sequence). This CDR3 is CSAREVVTGTGVVDTQYF. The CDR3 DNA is TGCAGTGCTAGAGAGGTGGTTACCGGGACAGGGGTCGTAGATACGCAGTATTTT.

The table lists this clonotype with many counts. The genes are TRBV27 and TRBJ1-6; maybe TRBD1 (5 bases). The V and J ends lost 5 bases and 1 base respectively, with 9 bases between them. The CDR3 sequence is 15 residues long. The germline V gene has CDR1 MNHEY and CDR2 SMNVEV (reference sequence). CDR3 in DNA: TGTGCCAGCAGTGGGGCGGCGTCCTATAATTCACCCCTCCACTTT. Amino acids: CASSGAASYNSPLHF.

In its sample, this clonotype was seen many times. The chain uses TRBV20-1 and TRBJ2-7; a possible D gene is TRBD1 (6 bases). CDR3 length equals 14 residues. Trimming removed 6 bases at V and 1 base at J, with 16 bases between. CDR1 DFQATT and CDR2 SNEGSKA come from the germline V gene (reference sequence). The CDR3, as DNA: TGCAGTGCCGAAGACAGGACAACATCCTACGAGCAGTACTTC. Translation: CSAEDRTTSYEQYF.

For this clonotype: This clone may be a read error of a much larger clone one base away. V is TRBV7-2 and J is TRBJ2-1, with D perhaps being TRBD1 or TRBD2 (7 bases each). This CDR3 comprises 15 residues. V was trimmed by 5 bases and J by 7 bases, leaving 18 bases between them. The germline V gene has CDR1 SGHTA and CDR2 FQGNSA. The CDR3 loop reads CASSRGGQKINEQFF. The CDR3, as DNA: TGTGCCAGCAGCCGCGGGGGACAGAAGATTAATGAGCAGTTCTTC.

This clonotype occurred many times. CDR3 sequence: CASSSRPVGDTEAFF. The CDR3 nucleotides are TGTGCCAGCAGCTCCAGACCCGTGGGGGACACTGAAGCTTTCTTT. This chain uses TRBV11-2 with TRBJ1-1; perhaps TRBD1 as D (5 bases). The CDR3 contains 15 residues. V was clipped by 4 bases and J by 3 bases, with 15 bases between them. Germline-derived CDR1 and CDR2 are SGHAT and FQNNGV. Looking up the rest from reference TRBV11-2 and TRBJ1-1 gives the full variable domain: EAGVAQSPRYKIIEKRQSVAFWCNPISGHATLYWYQQILGQGPKLLIQFQNNGVVDDSQLPKDRFSAERLKGVDSTLKIQPAKLEDSAVYLCASSSRPVGDTEAFFGQGTRLTVV.

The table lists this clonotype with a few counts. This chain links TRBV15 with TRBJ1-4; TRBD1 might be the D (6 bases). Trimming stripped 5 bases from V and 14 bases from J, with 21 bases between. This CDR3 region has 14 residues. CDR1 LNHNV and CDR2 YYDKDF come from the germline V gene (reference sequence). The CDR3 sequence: CATSRTGSVESLFF. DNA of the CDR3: TGTGCCACCAGCCGAACAGGGTCGGTTGAAAGCCTGTTTTTT.

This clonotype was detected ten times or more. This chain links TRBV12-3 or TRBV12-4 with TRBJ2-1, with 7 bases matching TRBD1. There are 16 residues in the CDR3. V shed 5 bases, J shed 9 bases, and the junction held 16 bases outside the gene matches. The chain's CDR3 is CASSQLAGGSSGEQFF. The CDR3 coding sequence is TGTGCCAGCAGTCAACTGGCAGGGGGTTCTTCAGGTGAGCAGTTCTTC.

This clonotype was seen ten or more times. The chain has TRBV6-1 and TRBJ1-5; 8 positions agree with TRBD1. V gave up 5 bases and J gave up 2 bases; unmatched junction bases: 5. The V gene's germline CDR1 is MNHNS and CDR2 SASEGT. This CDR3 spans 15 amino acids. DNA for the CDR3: TGTGCCAGCAGTTACACACAGGGGGGCAATCAGCCCCAGCATTTT. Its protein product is CASSYTQGGNQPQHF.

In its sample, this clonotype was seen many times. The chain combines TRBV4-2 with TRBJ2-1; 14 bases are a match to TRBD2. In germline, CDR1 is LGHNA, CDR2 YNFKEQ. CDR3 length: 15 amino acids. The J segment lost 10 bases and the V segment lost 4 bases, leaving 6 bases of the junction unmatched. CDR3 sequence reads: CASSLQTSGRGEQFF. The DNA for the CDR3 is TGTGCCAGCAGCCTCCAGACTAGCGGGAGGGGAGAGCAGTTCTTC.

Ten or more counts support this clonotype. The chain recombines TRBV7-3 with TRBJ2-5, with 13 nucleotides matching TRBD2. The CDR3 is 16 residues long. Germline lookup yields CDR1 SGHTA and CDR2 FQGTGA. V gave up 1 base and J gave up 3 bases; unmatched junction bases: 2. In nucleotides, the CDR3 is TGTGCCAGCAGCTTAATTGGGACTAGCGGGAAAGAGACCCAGTACTTC. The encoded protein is CASSLIGTSGKETQYF.

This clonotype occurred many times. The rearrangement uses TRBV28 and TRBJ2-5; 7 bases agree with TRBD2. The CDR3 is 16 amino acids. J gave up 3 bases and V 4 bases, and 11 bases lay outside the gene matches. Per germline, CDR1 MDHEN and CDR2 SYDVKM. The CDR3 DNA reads TGTGCCAGCAGTTCACCTCTCAGCGGGATAGAAGAGACCCAGTACTTC. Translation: CASSSPLSGIEETQYF. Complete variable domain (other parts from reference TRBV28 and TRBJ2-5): DVKVTQSSRYLVKRTGEKVFLECVQDMDHENMFWYRQDPGLGLRLIYFSYDVKMKEKGDIPEGYSVSREKKERFSLILESASTNQTSMYLCASSSPLSGIEETQYFGPGTRLLVL.

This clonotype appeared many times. The CDR3: CSARLAGNTGELFF. CDR3 nucleotides: TGCAGTGCTAGACTAGCGGGTAACACCGGGGAGCTGTTTTTT. The V and J genes are TRBV20-1 and TRBJ2-2; TRBD2 agrees at 8 bases. V was pared by 2 bases and J by 2 bases, with 1 base of the junction left unmatched. The CDR3 contains 14 residues. CDR1 and CDR2 from the germline V gene are DFQATT and SNEGSKA (reference sequence).

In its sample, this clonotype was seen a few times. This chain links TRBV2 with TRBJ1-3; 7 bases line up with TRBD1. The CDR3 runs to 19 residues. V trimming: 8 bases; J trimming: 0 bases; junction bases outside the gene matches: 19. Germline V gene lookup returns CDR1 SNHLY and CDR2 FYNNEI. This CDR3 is CASGLDRDSLFLSGNTIYF. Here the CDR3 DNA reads TGTGCCAGCGGCCTGGATCGGGACAGCCTGTTCCTCTCTGGAAACACCATATATTTT.